These 20 T cell receptor beta chains originate from one sample sequenced in a study of cytotoxic CD8 clonotypes in ibrutinib-treated CLL. Method: immunoSEQ multiplex PCR; TCRdb's copy keeps in-frame clones and lacks some. The sample has some 140,000 clones, around four fifths seen once; the top ten hold 2.5% to 3.5%. The sequencing used PBMCs, collected after 24 months of ibrutinib treatment. All receptors derive from a human donor with chronic lymphocytic leukemia.

V and J are TRBV19 and TRBJ1-5; D call uncertain. The CDR3 has 13 residues. The ends were cut back, 3 bases at V and 3 bases at J, with 6 bases in the middle. The germline V gene has CDR1 LNHDA and CDR2 SQIVND (reference sequence). The CDR3 spells CASSIRINQPQHF. DNA for the CDR3: TGTGCCAGTAGTATCAGAATCAATCAGCCCCAGCATTTT.

This clone was seen just once. The CDR3 DNA reads TGTGCCAGCAGCTTGGTATTGCAGGGGGGGACTGAAGCTTTCTTT. This codes for CASSLVLQGGTEAFF. This chain links TRBV5-6 with TRBJ1-1; 7 nucleotides line up with TRBD1. Germline-derived CDR1 and CDR2 are SGHDT and YYEEEE. Trimming took 0 bases from V and 5 from J; bases not matched to a gene: 7. The CDR3 spans 15 residues.

The CDR3 region is CASSLARRVSGNTIYF. CDR3 sequence (DNA): TGTGCCAGCAGCTTAGCTCGTCGGGTTTCCGGAAACACCATATATTTT. The chain is built from TRBV7-9 and TRBJ1-3; D is undetermined. Trimming shortened V by 0 bases and J by 4 bases, and 13 bases separated the two germline ends. The CDR3 consists of 16 residues. From germline, CDR1 is SEHNR and CDR2 FQNEAQ (reference sequence).

This clone was observed once. This chain joins TRBV19 and TRBJ1-5; D is uncertain. Trimming stripped 7 bases from V and 0 bases from J, with 10 bases between. This CDR3 has 14 residues. CDR1 is LNHDA, CDR2 SQIVND, per germline (reference sequence). The CDR3 loop reads CASTGGYSNQPQHF. The CDR3 DNA follows: TGTGCCAGTACCGGCGGCTATAGCAATCAGCCCCAGCATTTT.

This sequence joins TRBV18 and TRBJ2-7, with TRBD2 identical over 8 bases. Trimming cost V 2 bases and J 4 bases; bases outside gene matches: 4. CDR3 length: 14 residues. CDR1 KGHSH and CDR2 LQKENI come from the germline V gene. CDR3 in DNA: TGTGCCAGCTCACCAGGACGGGGGGGGTACGAGCAGTACTTC. Protein sequence: CASSPGRGGYEQYF. The whole variable domain, remainder taken from reference TRBV18 and TRBJ2-7, is NAGVMQNPRHLVRRRGQEARLRCSPMKGHSHVYWYRQLPEEGLKFMVYLQKENIIDESGMPKERFSAEFPKEGPSILRIQQVVRGDSAAYFCASSPGRGGYEQYFGPGTRLTVT.

The rearrangement joins TRBV2 to TRBJ1-5; a possible D gene is TRBD1 (5 bases). This CDR3 is built from 14 residues. Germline CDR1 reads SNHLY; CDR2 reads FYNNEI. The V end was cut by 3 bases, the J end by 4 bases, with 10 bases between. The chain's CDR3 is CASSDREWNQPQHF. In nucleotides, the CDR3 is TGTGCCAGCAGTGACAGGGAGTGGAATCAGCCCCAGCATTTT. Looking up the rest from reference TRBV2 and TRBJ1-5 gives the full variable domain: EPEVTQTPSHQVTQMGQEVILRCVPISNHLYFYWYRQILGQKVEFLVSFYNNEISEKSEIFDDQFSVERPDGSNFTLKIRSTKLEDSAMYFCASSDREWNQPQHFGDGTRLSIL.

This clone occurred a few times. The chain recombines TRBV28 with TRBJ2-2, with 8 bases matching TRBD1. The germline CDR1 and CDR2 sequences are MDHEN and SYDVKM. Trimming at V came to 4 bases and at J to 4 bases, leaving 8 bases not matched to a gene. CDR3 size: 16 residues. The CDR3 coding sequence is TGTGCCAGCAGTTCCGTGGACAGGGAACCCACCGGGGAGCTGTTTTTT. It specifies CASSSVDREPTGELFF.

V is TRBV27 and J is TRBJ1-2, with TRBD1 matching 7 bases. Germline V gene sequence: CDR1 MNHEY, CDR2 SMNVEV (reference sequence). The V and J ends lost 4 bases and 5 bases, in that order; junction bases with no gene match: 4. The CDR3 contains 13 residues. CDR3 nucleotide sequence: TGTGCCAGCAGTTCGAACAGGGGATATGGCTACACCTTC. Protein: CASSSNRGYGYTF.

The chain employs TRBV4-3 and TRBJ1-2; the D is unclear. The CDR3 contains 14 residues. Trimming took off 0 bases at V and 7 bases at J, with 12 bases between the two ends. Germline V gene sequence: CDR1 LGHNA, CDR2 YSLEER. The CDR3 region has the DNA TGCGCCAGCAGCCAAGAGCAACGGCGGGGTGGCTACACCTTC. Protein: CASSQEQRRGGYTF.

CDR3: CASQPPGTASYEQYF. The CDR3 bases are TGCGCCAGCCAACCTCCCGGGACAGCCTCCTACGAGCAGTACTTC. The V call is TRBV10-1, the J call TRBJ2-7; 7 bases agree with TRBD1. Per germline, CDR1 WNHNN and CDR2 SYGVQD (reference sequence). J was trimmed by 0 bases and V by 8 bases; bases with no gene match: 10. The CDR3 contains 15 residues.

This chain links TRBV2 with TRBJ2-2; D gene unclear. Trimming pared 1 base from V and 6 bases from J, leaving 9 bases between. The CDR3 spans 14 residues. Germline-derived CDR1 and CDR2 are SNHLY and FYNNEI. The CDR3 bases are TGTGCCAGCAGTGAAGTGGTAGGGTCCGGGGAGCTGTTTTTT. Its protein is CASSEVVGSGELFF.

V and J are TRBV7-2 and TRBJ2-7; TRBD1 matches 7 bases. This CDR3 region has 18 residues. J was trimmed by 4 bases and V by 3 bases; bases with no gene match: 18. CDR1 and CDR2 (germline): SGHTA, FQGNSA. This CDR3 is CASSFGWSGSKGAYEQYF. The CDR3, as DNA: TGTGCCAGCAGCTTCGGGTGGTCAGGGTCCAAGGGGGCGTACGAGCAGTACTTC.

The genes are TRBV7-9 and TRBJ2-7, with TRBD1 identical over 8 bases. This CDR3 has 15 residues. With 4 bases clipped from V and 1 base from J, the junction kept 6 bases outside the gene matches. CDR1 and CDR2 (germline): SEHNR, FQNEAQ (reference sequence). CDR3 residues: CASSSGTGLSYEQYF. As DNA, the CDR3 is TGTGCCAGCAGCTCCGGGACAGGCCTTTCCTACGAGCAGTACTTC.

The J gene is TRBJ2-2, the V gene TRBV9; 12 positions match TRBD1. From germline, CDR1 is SGDLS and CDR2 YYNGEE. The CDR3 runs to 16 residues. The V gene end was trimmed by 4 bases and the J gene end by 2 bases; junction bases not matched to a gene: 3. The CDR3 here is CASSRDRGLNTGELFF. CDR3 in DNA: TGTGCCAGCAGCCGGGACAGGGGGCTTAACACCGGGGAGCTGTTTTTT.

The chain employs TRBV6-5 and TRBJ1-1; 8 nucleotides line up with TRBD1. CDR1 is MNHEY and CDR2 is SVGAGI in the germline V gene. The CDR3 is made up of 15 amino acids. The V gene end was trimmed by 2 bases and the J gene end by 2 bases; junction bases not matched to a gene: 4. CDR3 coding DNA: TGTGCCAGCAGTTACCTACAGGGGGTTAACACTGAAGCTTTCTTT. Translation gives CASSYLQGVNTEAFF.

As DNA, the CDR3 is TGTGCCAGCAGTTTAGGGGCAGGGGGCGTCTCTGGCTACACCTTC. Translation: CASSLGAGGVSGYTF. The genes are TRBV27 and TRBJ1-2; 8 bases are shared with TRBD1. J was trimmed by 7 bases and V by 2 bases; bases with no gene match: 9. This CDR3 contains 15 residues. Germline CDR1 reads MNHEY; CDR2 reads SMNVEV (reference sequence).

The rearrangement joins TRBV4-1 to TRBJ2-5, with D maybe TRBD1 (5 bases). The V end was cut by 4 bases, the J end by 4 bases, with 19 bases between. The CDR3 runs to 16 residues. Germline CDR1 and CDR2: MGHRA and YSYEKL. The CDR3 DNA follows: TGCGCCAGCAGCCGACCTGACAGCCACCCCCGAGAGACCCAGTACTTC. Its protein product is CASSRPDSHPRETQYF.

J is TRBJ1-1 and V is TRBV5-6; D ambiguous. The CDR3 sequence is 14 residues long. CDR1 is SGHDT, CDR2 YYEEEE, per germline. Trimming shortened V by 1 base and J by 4 bases, and 11 bases separated the two germline ends. The CDR3 sequence is CASSLIGPGTEAFF. CDR3 in DNA: TGTGCCAGCAGCTTGATTGGGCCAGGCACTGAAGCTTTCTTT.

This clone came up a few times. The chain links TRBV10-3 to TRBJ2-7; 7 nucleotides agree with TRBD1. The CDR3 is 13 residues long. Looked up from germline, CDR1 is ENHRY and CDR2 is SYGVKD. With V trimmed by 7 bases and J by 3 bases, 6 bases remained unmatched. CDR3 protein: CAIMGNRGYEQYF. CDR3 in DNA: TGTGCCATCATGGGCAACAGGGGCTACGAGCAGTACTTC.

The V and J genes are TRBV29-1 and TRBJ1-2, with 8 bases identical to TRBD1. The CDR3 loop spans 14 amino acids. Germline V CDR1 and CDR2: SQVTM, ANQGSEA. V lost 4 bases to trimming and J lost 3 bases; unmatched junction nucleotides: 7. CDR3 in DNA: TGCAGCGTTGGGCGGACAGGGTGGGACTATGGCTACACCTTC. As protein: CSVGRTGWDYGYTF.